The clone carrying this T cell receptor (beta chain) came up a few times. What it binds is not known. This CDR3 contains 12 residues. V was cut by 2 bases and J by 5 bases, with 4 bases left in between. Looked up from germline, CDR1 is MNHEY and CDR2 is SVGAGI. PCR was performed using 60 Vbeta and 13 Jbeta primers. Sequencing was performed with immunoSEQ multiplex PCR; in TCRdb, only in-frame clones are kept and a portion is missing. The sample contains approximately 190,000 clones, roughly 80% of which appear only once. This sample is part of a study of cytomegalovirus exposure and HLA in healthy donors. For the study at large: Earlier, 100 million to 130 million unique TCR beta sequences were recovered from about 170 million T cells by an analysis.

General study findings and limits: Associated with cytomegalovirus, according to the listing, were 164 TCR beta chains.

V is TRBV6-5 and J is TRBJ2-1, with unresolved D. This clonotype was sampled from a woman younger than 35 in good health and CMV-seronegative. Material: PBMCs. The CDR3 coding sequence is TGTGCCAGCAGTTACGTCGACAATGAGCAGTTCTTC. Amino acids: CASSYVDNEQFF.